Listed below are T cell receptor beta chains from one sample, sequenced in a study of T cell responses to AZD1222 COVID-19 vaccine. Some clones are missing from TCRdb's copy, which holds only in-frame ones; the method was immunoSEQ multiplex PCR. This sample yields 120,000 to 150,000 clones, of which approximately 89% are seen a single time; 2.8% belongs to the top ten. The sequences come from peripheral blood, collected on day 0 of AZD1222 vaccination. These receptors were obtained from an adult in good health. Each CDR3 is given with its conserved first and last residue.

j_call v_call cdr3_aa
TRBJ1-2 TRBV9 CASSVRDPNADRGGYGYTF
TRBJ2-5 TRBV11-1 CASSFARASQETQYF
TRBJ1-6 TRBV7-8 CASSPYQALHF
TRBJ2-1 TRBV4-1 CASSQVGLAGGNEQFF
TRBJ2-3 TRBV9 CASSPGTSGTDTQYF
TRBJ1-4 TRBV6-5 CASSPGMRKKLFF
TRBJ2-2 TRBV6-5 CASSYGSHTGELFF
TRBJ1-5 TRBV28 CASSLEGRGNQPQHF
TRBJ1-1 TRBV28 CAGRETGYSEAFF
TRBJ1-2 TRBV15 CATSRAQGGYTF
TRBJ1-6 TRBV2 CASTWTGHNSPLHF
TRBJ1-2 TRBV11-3 CASSLAGEFDYTF
TRBJ2-7 TRBV10-3 CAIGEQGADEQYF
TRBJ1-2 TRBV28 CATQDRGYGYTF
TRBJ2-7 TRBV7-9 CASSPTSYEQYF
TRBJ2-1 TRBV19 CASSTASLVTYNEQFF
TRBJ2-6 TRBV28 CASTRSGANVLTF
TRBJ2-6 TRBV5-1 CASSLRAGTSGSGANVLTF
TRBJ2-5 TRBV2 CASRKDSGVLGETQYF
TRBJ2-7 TRBV6-6 CASSQIRTGPEQEYF
TRBJ2-3 TRBV5-6 CASSTRDDVGGTDTQYF
TRBJ1-1 TRBV28 CASSITGGGAAFF
TRBJ2-2 TRBV24-1 CATSPQGAFNTGELFF
TRBJ2-3 TRBV6-6 CASSYPQRGTDTQYF
TRBJ1-2 TRBV24-1 CANKGSGSSYGYTF
TRBJ1-5 TRBV12-3/TRBV12-4 CASSGLRTGPQHF
TRBJ2-1 TRBV18 CASSPMEGSYNEQFF
TRBJ1-2 TRBV28 CASSSTDYGYTF
TRBJ2-2 TRBV5-5 CASSPTTYRGELFF
TRBJ2-1 TRBV29-1 CSVPSGGEQFF
TRBJ2-3 TRBV7-9 CASSNADRGYTQYF
TRBJ2-7 TRBV5-1 CASSLRTSGGADYEQYF
TRBJ1-1 TRBV20-1 CSASRVNTEAFF
TRBJ1-6 TRBV3-1/TRBV3-2 CASSLTGNSPLHF
TRBJ2-7 TRBV28 CASTIGDGVSSYEQYF
TRBJ2-7 TRBV7-9 CASSLGQSGQYF
TRBJ1-1 TRBV10-1 CASSDGGTEAFF
TRBJ2-7 TRBV5-1 CASSLAGAGGKGVYF
TRBJ2-3 TRBV9 CASSVEASGGSYTDTQYF
TRBJ2-1 TRBV4-3 CASSQENLAGGVGDEQFF
TRBJ2-1 TRBV9 CASSVGGINEQFF
TRBJ2-7 TRBV30 CAWSTGLASYEQYF
TRBJ2-2 TRBV21-1 CASSKGTADPRELFF
TRBJ1-5 TRBV19 CASSIDGVNQPQHF
TRBJ1-5 TRBV30 CAWSVRPNQPQHF
TRBJ2-7 TRBV28 CASRTTPGLAGQTYEQYF
TRBJ1-5 TRBV19 CATNRGFSNQPQHF
TRBJ1-5 TRBV28 CASSLFGGGQPQHF
TRBJ2-1 TRBV9 CASSRRAGGAETEQFF
TRBJ2-4 TRBV23-1 CASSRNGSEELVGHGVTKNIQYF
TRBJ2-1 TRBV24-1 CATSDPTSGGAGEQFF
TRBJ1-4 TRBV20-1 CSASQPRGTNEKLFF
TRBJ2-3 TRBV7-3 CASSTGQSTDTQYF